These T cell receptor beta chains were read from a single sample in a study of T cells after yellow fever vaccination. TCRdb ran MiXCR on the 5' RACE reads and lists one entry per CDR3 protein. The repertoire holds about 110,000 distinct CDR3 sequences, with more than 7.5% as singletons. Material: CD8+ T cells sorted from PBMCs, obtained 45 days after the yellow fever booster vaccination. All receptors derive from a man aged 25-45 years who received the YFV17D yellow fever vaccine. Each CDR3 is given with its conserved first and last residue. D genes are given only for firm matches. Not all rows give a size; the values are once, few, many and, for expanded clones, a class.

J	D	V	size	DNA	CDR3
TRBJ2-7	NA	TRBV6-5	many	TGTGCCAGCAGTTACGGACAAGGGTACTCCTACGAGCAGTACTTC	CASSYGQGYSYEQYF
TRBJ2-7	TRBD1	TRBV5-6	NA	TGTGCCAGCGTAGACAGGGTTTCCTACGAGCAGTACTTC	CASVDRVSYEQYF
TRBJ2-2	NA	TRBV9	many	TGTGCCAGCAGCGTAGCTACAGGGAACACCGGGGAGCTGTTTTTT	CASSVATGNTGELFF
TRBJ1-5	NA	TRBV9	NA	TGTGCCAGCAGCGTACATGCGAGTCAGCCCCAGCATTTT	CASSVHASQPQHF
TRBJ2-3	NA	TRBV5-1	many	TGCGCCAGCAGCTTGGAAGACCAATCGTCAGATACGCAGTATTTT	CASSLEDQSSDTQYF
TRBJ2-5	NA	TRBV13	few	TGTGCCAGCAGCTTTGAGCTGAAAGAGACCCAGTACTTC	CASSFELKETQYF
TRBJ2-1	TRBD2	TRBV3-1	many	TGTGCCAGCAGCCAAGGGACTAGCGGGCACAATGAGCAGTTCTTC	CASSQGTSGHNEQFF
TRBJ2-1	TRBD2	TRBV7-9	many	TGTGCCAGCAGCTCGCGGACTAGCGGGACCAATGAGCAGTTCTTC	CASSSRTSGTNEQFF
TRBJ1-4	TRBD1	TRBV11-2	NA	TGTGCCAGCAGCACGGGACAGCCAGAAAAACTGTTTTTT	CASSTGQPEKLFF
TRBJ2-1	NA	TRBV4-3	many	TGCGCCAGCAGCCAAGAAGGGGATTACAATGAGCAGTTCTTC	CASSQEGDYNEQFF
TRBJ1-1	NA	TRBV19	NA	TGTGCCAGTGCAATCCGGTCCGCTGAAGCTTTCTTT	CASAIRSAEAFF
TRBJ2-7	NA	TRBV4-1	many	TGCGCCAGCAGCCAAGATCTGAGTGGACACTACGAGCAGTACTTC	CASSQDLSGHYEQYF
TRBJ2-1	TRBD2	TRBV7-9	many	TGTGCCAGCACCTCTAGCGGAATCTCCTACAATGAGCAGTTCTTC	CASTSSGISYNEQFF
TRBJ2-1	TRBD2	TRBV12-3/TRBV12-4	few	TGTGCCAGCAGTTCCGGACTAGCGGCAGGGAATGAGCAGTTCTTC	CASSSGLAAGNEQFF
TRBJ2-1	TRBD2	TRBV2	NA	TGTACCAGCAGTGTCCCAGCGGGAAACAATGAGCAGTTCTTC	CTSSVPAGNNEQFF
TRBJ2-3	TRBD2	TRBV5-4	few	TGTGCCAGCAGCTTGGGACTAGCGAAAAGCACAGATACGCAGTATTTT	CASSLGLAKSTDTQYF
TRBJ2-3	TRBD2	TRBV4-3	many	TGCGCCAGCAGCCAAGATGTGGATAGCGGGAGCACAGATACGCAGTATTTT	CASSQDVDSGSTDTQYF
TRBJ2-7	TRBD2	TRBV28	many	TGTGCCAGCAGTTTAGGGGTAGCGGGCGGCTACGAGCAGTACTTC	CASSLGVAGGYEQYF
TRBJ2-2	TRBD1	TRBV27	NA	TGTGCCAGCAGACCCCAACCCAGGGGGCGCACCGGGGAGCTGTTTTTT	CASRPQPRGRTGELFF
TRBJ2-3	TRBD2	TRBV4-3	NA	TGCGCCAGCAACCCGGGACTAGGGGAGGGAGATACGCAGTATTTT	CASNPGLGEGDTQYF
TRBJ2-7	NA	TRBV5-1	many	TGCGCCAGCAGCTTGGCTCGGGTTGCTAGCGTTTCCTACGAGCAGTACTTC	CASSLARVASVSYEQYF
TRBJ2-2	TRBD2	TRBV7-2	many	TGTGCCAGCAGCCCAGTAGCGGGAGGGACCGGGGAGCTGTTTTTT	CASSPVAGGTGELFF
TRBJ2-7	NA	TRBV27	many	TGTGCCAGCCGCCGCACAGGGATTCTCTACGAGCAGTACTTC	CASRRTGILYEQYF